Presented here are 26 T cell receptor beta chains from one specimen sequenced in a study of blood T cell repertoires in COVID-19. The protocol was immunoSEQ multiplex PCR, while the TCRdb copy is restricted to in-frame clones and leaves out a portion. This sample has under 200,000 clones, with around four fifths found just once. Sequencing input: peripheral blood. The source of these receptors is a woman aged 55 to 70 with acute or convalescent COVID-19.

The V and J genes are TRBV7-6 and TRBJ1-6, with TRBD1 as a possible D gene (6 bases). The germline CDR1 and CDR2 sequences are SGHVS and FNYEAQ. The CDR3 loop spans 15 amino acids. Trimming left V 5 bases short and J 5 bases short, with 13 bases between. In DNA form, the CDR3 reads TGTGCCAGCAGCCTGACAGGTTCAGATAATTCACCCCTCCACTTT. Translation: CASSLTGSDNSPLHF.

V usage is TRBV5-4 and J usage is TRBJ2-7; tentative D call: TRBD2 (5 bases). Germline lookup yields CDR1 SGHNT and CDR2 YYREEE (reference sequence). V was shortened by 4 bases and J by 5 bases, with 19 bases between the two germline ends. CDR3 length equals 15 residues. This CDR3 is CASSPQGGGLDEQYF. The CDR3 DNA follows: TGTGCCAGCAGCCCTCAAGGAGGTGGGCTTGACGAGCAGTACTTC.

CDR3 DNA: TGTGCCAGCAGCCAAGATCGAGCTGATAATCAGCCCCAGCATTTT. It yields the protein CASSQDRADNQPQHF. The J gene is TRBJ1-5, the V gene TRBV4-2; D is unclear. Trimming stripped 0 bases from V and 4 bases from J, with 10 bases between. CDR3 length: 15 residues. Germline V gives CDR1 LGHNA, CDR2 YNFKEQ.

The rearrangement links TRBV6-5 to TRBJ1-2; possibly TRBD1 for D (6 bases). The CDR3 totals 14 residues. CDR1 and CDR2 from the germline V gene are MNHEY and SVGAGI. Deletions cut 7 bases from V and 0 bases from J, with 12 bases between. For the CDR3, the DNA is TGTGCCAGCAATGCAGGGGCCCCTAACTATGGCTACACCTTC. As protein: CASNAGAPNYGYTF.

V usage is TRBV6-5 and J usage is TRBJ2-2; no definite D call. CDR1 MNHEY and CDR2 SVGAGI come from the germline V gene. This CDR3 spans 14 amino acids. The V end lost 0 bases, the J end lost 9 bases, and 11 bases lay between the germline ends. CDR3 loop: CASSYSSAVWELFF. DNA of the CDR3: TGTGCCAGCAGTTACTCGAGTGCGGTTTGGGAGCTGTTTTTT.

J is TRBJ2-4 and V is TRBV19; D is uncertain. In germline, CDR1 is LNHDA, CDR2 SQIVND (reference sequence). V was shortened by 4 bases and J by 9 bases, with 13 bases between the two germline ends. The CDR3 covers 13 residues. CDR3 amino acids: CASSTYLETIQYF. The CDR3 DNA reads TGTGCCAGTAGTACCTACTTGGAGACCATTCAGTACTTC.

V gene TRBV11-2 combines with J gene TRBJ2-7; TRBD2 might be the D (6 bases). The CDR3 is 15 amino acids. Deletions cut 5 bases from V and 4 bases from J, with 18 bases between. Germline values: CDR1 SGHAT, CDR2 FQNNGV. The CDR3: CASSPKPGLIYEQYF. As DNA, the CDR3 is TGTGCCAGCAGCCCGAAGCCGGGACTCATATACGAGCAGTACTTC.

The gene calls are TRBV15 and TRBJ1-5; maybe TRBD1 (5 bases). Trimming took off 3 bases at V and 0 bases at J, with 6 bases between the two ends. CDR1 and CDR2 from the germline V gene are LNHNV and YYDKDF (reference sequence). This CDR3 region has 14 residues. The CDR3: CATSRTDSNQPQHF. CDR3 coding DNA: TGTGCCACCAGCAGGACAGATAGCAATCAGCCCCAGCATTTT.

The V gene is TRBV7-9, the J gene TRBJ2-1; the match to TRBD1 covers 8 bases. V trimming: 5 bases; J trimming: 6 bases; junction bases outside the gene matches: 18. The CDR3 consists of 18 residues. The germline CDR1 and CDR2 sequences are SEHNR and FQNEAQ (reference sequence). The chain's CDR3 is CASSPSPTGGWGSNEQFF. The CDR3 DNA reads as TGTGCCAGCAGCCCTTCACCCACAGGGGGTTGGGGTAGCAATGAGCAGTTCTTC.

This chain joins TRBV7-6 and TRBJ1-4; D is unresolved. The CDR3 extends over 15 amino acids. Trimming stripped 0 bases from V and 7 bases from J, with 12 bases between. CDR1 SGHVS and CDR2 FNYEAQ come from the germline V gene. CDR3 region: CASSLAPEIREKLFF. In DNA, the CDR3 is TGTGCCAGCAGCTTAGCGCCGGAGATACGTGAAAAACTGTTTTTT.

This chain connects TRBV5-1 to TRBJ2-3, with 9 bases matching TRBD1. The CDR3 has 14 residues. CDR1 and CDR2 from the germline V gene are SGHRS and YFSETQ. The V and J ends lost 5 bases and 5 bases, in that order; junction bases with no gene match: 6. This chain's CDR3 is CASRRQGDRDTQYF. The CDR3 bases are TGCGCCAGCAGGCGACAGGGGGATAGAGATACGCAGTATTTT.

V usage is TRBV5-1 and J usage is TRBJ2-3; 13 positions match TRBD2. Germline V gene sequence: CDR1 SGHRS, CDR2 YFSETQ. This CDR3 contains 16 residues. V was clipped by 4 bases and J by 0 bases; unmatched bases: 2. CDR3 residues: CASSPGLAGSTDTQYF. The CDR3 DNA follows: TGCGCCAGCAGCCCGGGACTAGCGGGGAGCACAGATACGCAGTATTTT.

The rearrangement joins TRBV6-5 to TRBJ2-7; TRBD1 matches 9 bases. Trimming removed 5 bases from V and 1 base from J; junction bases left unmatched: 6. Per germline, CDR1 MNHEY and CDR2 SVGAGI. This CDR3 region has 15 residues. CDR3 sequence reads: CASSPQDRGSYEQYF. The CDR3 nucleotides read TGTGCCAGCAGTCCCCAGGACAGGGGATCCTACGAGCAGTACTTC.

The chain is built from TRBV10-3 and TRBJ1-5; 9 nucleotides align to TRBD1. This CDR3 is built from 13 residues. Germline lookup yields CDR1 ENHRY and CDR2 SYGVKD. V dropped 6 bases and J dropped 7; count of bases not matched to a gene: 4. The CDR3: CAISRDRDQPQHF. CDR3 DNA sequence: TGTGCCATCAGCCGGGACAGGGACCAGCCCCAGCATTTT.

This sequence joins TRBV7-9 and TRBJ1-6, with D unresolved. Trimming removed 0 bases at V and 10 bases at J, with 13 bases between. This CDR3 comprises 15 residues. The germline CDR1 and CDR2 sequences are SEHNR and FQNEAQ (reference sequence). The CDR3 protein is CASSLAEQRKSPLHF. The DNA of the CDR3 is TGTGCCAGCAGCTTAGCGGAGCAGCGGAAATCACCCCTCCACTTT.

This clone was detected only once. V gene TRBV9 combines with J gene TRBJ2-7, with D possibly matching TRBD2 (8 bases). V lost 4 bases and J 3 bases, leaving 26 bases between the germline ends. Germline V gene sequence: CDR1 SGDLS, CDR2 YYNGEE. The CDR3 runs to 18 residues. DNA for the CDR3: TGTGCCAGCAGCCCGCGGCCCGGGGGGGGACAGACGCGCTACGAGCAGTACTTC. Its protein product is CASSPRPGGGQTRYEQYF.

This sequence joins TRBV15 and TRBJ1-3; 7 bases are shared with TRBD1. V dropped 3 bases and J dropped 8; count of bases not matched to a gene: 7. Per germline, CDR1 LNHNV and CDR2 YYDKDF (reference sequence). This CDR3 is built from 14 residues. CDR3 DNA: TGTGCCACCAGCAGGGGGACAGCCAGCGACACCATATATTTT. Translation gives CATSRGTASDTIYF. The full variable domain, completed using reference TRBV15 and TRBJ1-3, is DAMVIQNPRYQVTQFGKPVTLSCSQTLNHNVMYWYQQKSSQAPKLLFHYYDKDFNNEADTPDNFQSRRPNTSFCFLDIRSPGLGDTAMYLCATSRGTASDTIYFGEGSWLTVV.

This clone was recorded only once. The chain joins TRBV3-1 (or the pseudogene TRBV3-2) to TRBJ1-2; 9 bases fit TRBD1. The CDR3 covers 17 residues. The V gene's germline CDR1 is LGHDT and CDR2 YNNKEL (reference sequence). The ends lost 2 bases at V and 2 bases at J; junction bases unmatched: 9. This CDR3 is CASSQTAGTGRNYGYTF. The CDR3 nucleotides are TGTGCCAGCAGCCAAACGGCCGGGACAGGGCGCAACTATGGCTACACCTTC.

In its sample, this clone was seen a few times. The J gene is TRBJ2-7, the V gene TRBV13; TRBD2 matches at 8 bases. V was pared by 5 bases and J by 3 bases, with 12 bases of the junction left unmatched. The germline CDR1 and CDR2 sequences are PRHDT and FYEKMQ (reference sequence). This CDR3 has 16 residues. The CDR3 protein is CASSPSVWRGDYEQYF. CDR3 bases: TGTGCCAGCAGCCCCTCTGTCTGGCGGGGGGACTACGAGCAGTACTTC. The variable domain in full, with the rest retrieved from reference TRBV13 and TRBJ2-7, is AAGVIQSPRHLIKEKRETATLKCYPIPRHDTVYWYQQGPGQDPQFLISFYEKMQSDKGSIPDRFSAQQFSDYHSELNMSSLELGDSALYFCASSPSVWRGDYEQYFGPGTRLTVT.

This sequence joins TRBV6-5 and TRBJ1-1; a possible D gene is TRBD1 (6 bases). V lost 4 bases and J 1 base, leaving 7 bases between the germline ends. The CDR3 totals 13 residues. Per germline, CDR1 MNHEY and CDR2 SVGAGI. The CDR3 loop reads CASSSTGNTEAFF. The CDR3 region has the DNA TGTGCCAGCAGTTCGACAGGGAACACTGAAGCTTTCTTT.

As DNA, the CDR3 is TGTGCCTGGAGTGTAAGAGACGAGCAGTACTTC. Its translation is CAWSVRDEQYF. The chain uses TRBV30 and TRBJ2-7; D is unclear. V was pared by 0 bases and J by 5 bases, with 5 bases between. The germline CDR1 and CDR2 sequences are GTSNPN and SVGIG (reference sequence). This CDR3 has 11 residues.

The CDR3 nucleotides read TGTGCCAGCAGACGAACAGGGTCGAGGACAGATACGCAGTATTTT. Translated: CASRRTGSRTDTQYF. The rearrangement uses TRBV7-2 and TRBJ2-3, with a possible D match to TRBD1 (6 bases). Trimming shortened V by 6 bases and J by 3 bases, and 16 bases separated the two germline ends. Germline CDR1 SGHTA, CDR2 FQGNSA. This CDR3 comprises 15 residues.

The V and J genes are TRBV18 and TRBJ1-1, with D perhaps TRBD1 (6 bases). The ends were cut back, 5 bases at V and 0 bases at J, with 13 bases in the middle. Germline CDR1 KGHSH, CDR2 LQKENI. This CDR3 comprises 15 residues. DNA for the CDR3: TGTGCCAGCTCATTATTGACAGGCCTGAACACTGAAGCTTTCTTT. Translating gives CASSLLTGLNTEAFF.

The rearrangement links TRBV5-1 to TRBJ2-5; no firm D call. Germline V gene sequence: CDR1 SGHRS, CDR2 YFSETQ. V was trimmed by 2 bases and J by 0 bases, leaving 5 bases between them. The CDR3 is 13 amino acids. CDR3 coding DNA: TGCGCCAGCAGCTTACTCGACCAAGAGACCCAGTACTTC. Encoded protein: CASSLLDQETQYF.

The chain joins TRBV30 to TRBJ2-3; possibly TRBD1 for D (6 bases). This CDR3 comprises 12 residues. Germline CDR1 is GTSNPN and CDR2 is SVGIG (reference sequence). The V gene lost 8 bases and the J gene lost 3 bases, with 12 bases spanning the gap. CDR3 bases: TGTGCCATTGACAGGAGGACAGATACGCAGTATTTT. It translates to CAIDRRTDTQYF. Combining the CDR3 with reference TRBV30 and TRBJ2-3 gives the whole variable domain SQTIHQWPATLVQPVGSPLSLECTVEGTSNPNLYWYRQAAGRGLQLLFYSVGIGQISSEVPQNLSASRPQDRQFILSSKKLLLSDSGFYLCAIDRRTDTQYFGPGTRLTVL.

The chain employs TRBV3-1 (or the pseudogene TRBV3-2) and TRBJ2-3; D perhaps matches TRBD2 (5 bases). Germline V gene lookup returns CDR1 LGHDT and CDR2 YNNKEL (reference sequence). The CDR3 contains 13 residues. V was trimmed by 4 bases and J by 6 bases, leaving 11 bases between them. CDR3 sequence: CASSRGDRDTQYF. DNA for the CDR3: TGTGCCAGCAGCCGGGGAGACCGGGATACGCAGTATTTT.